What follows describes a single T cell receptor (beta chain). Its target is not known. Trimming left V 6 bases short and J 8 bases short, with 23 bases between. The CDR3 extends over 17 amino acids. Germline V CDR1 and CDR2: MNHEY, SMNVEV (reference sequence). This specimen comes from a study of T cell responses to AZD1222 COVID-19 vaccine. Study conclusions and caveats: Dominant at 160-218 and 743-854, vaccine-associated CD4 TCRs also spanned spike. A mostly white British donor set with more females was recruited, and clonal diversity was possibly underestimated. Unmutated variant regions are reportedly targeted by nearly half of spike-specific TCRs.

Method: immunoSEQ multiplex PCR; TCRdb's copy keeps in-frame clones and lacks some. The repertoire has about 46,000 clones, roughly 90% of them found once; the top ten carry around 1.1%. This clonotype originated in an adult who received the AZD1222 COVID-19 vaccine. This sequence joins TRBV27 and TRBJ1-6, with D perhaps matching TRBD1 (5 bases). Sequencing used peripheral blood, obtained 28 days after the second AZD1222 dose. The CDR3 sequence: CASSSPGTPFVYSPLHF. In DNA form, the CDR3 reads TGTGCCAGCAGCAGTCCCGGGACGCCTTTTGTCTATTCACCCCTCCACTTT.